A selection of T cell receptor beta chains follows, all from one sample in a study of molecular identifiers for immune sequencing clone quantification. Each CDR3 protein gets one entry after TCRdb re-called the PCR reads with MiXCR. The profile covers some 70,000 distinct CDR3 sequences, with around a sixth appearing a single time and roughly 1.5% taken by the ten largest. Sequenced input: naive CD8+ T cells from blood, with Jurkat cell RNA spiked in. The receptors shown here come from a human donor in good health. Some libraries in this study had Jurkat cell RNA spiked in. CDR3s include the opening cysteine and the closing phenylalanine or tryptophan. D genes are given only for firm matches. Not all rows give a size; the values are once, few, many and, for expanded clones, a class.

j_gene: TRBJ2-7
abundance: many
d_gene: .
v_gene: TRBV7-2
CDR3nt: TGTGCCAGCAGCCGGGGCCCCGACGAGCAGTACTTC
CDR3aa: CASSRGPDEQYF

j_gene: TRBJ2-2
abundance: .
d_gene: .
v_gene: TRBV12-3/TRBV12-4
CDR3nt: TGTGCCAGCAGTTTGTTAAGTTTCACCGGGGAGCTGTTTTTT
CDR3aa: CASSLLSFTGELFF

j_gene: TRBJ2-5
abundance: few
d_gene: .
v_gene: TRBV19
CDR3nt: TGTGCCAGTAGTATAGGTGCGGCGTACCAAGAGACCCAGTACTTC
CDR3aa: CASSIGAAYQETQYF

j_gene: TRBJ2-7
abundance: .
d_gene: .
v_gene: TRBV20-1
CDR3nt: TGCGGTGCTAGGAAGGGTTCCTACGAGCAGTACTTC
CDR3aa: CGARKGSYEQYF

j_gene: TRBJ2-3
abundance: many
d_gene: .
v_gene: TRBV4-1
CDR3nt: TGCGCCAGCAGCCCAGGAGGTGGTGGCACAGATACGCAGTATTTT
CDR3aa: CASSPGGGGTDTQYF

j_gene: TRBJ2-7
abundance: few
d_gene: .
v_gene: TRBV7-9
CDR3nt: TGTGCCAGCAGCGCGACCAACTACGAGCAGTACTTC
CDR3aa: CASSATNYEQYF

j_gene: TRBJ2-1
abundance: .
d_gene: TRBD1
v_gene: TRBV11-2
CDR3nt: TGTGCCAGCAGCTTACTTACCGGGACAGTTAACAATGAGCAGTTCTTC
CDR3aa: CASSLLTGTVNNEQFF

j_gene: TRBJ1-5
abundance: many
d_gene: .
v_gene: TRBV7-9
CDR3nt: TGTGCCAGCAGCTCCATGGACAGCGAGTATCAGCCCCAGCATTTT
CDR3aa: CASSSMDSEYQPQHF

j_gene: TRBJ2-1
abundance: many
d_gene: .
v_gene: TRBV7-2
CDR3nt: TGTGCCAGCAGCCCGCGCTCCCGGGGTCTAGTCACCAATGAGCAGTTCTTC
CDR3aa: CASSPRSRGLVTNEQFF

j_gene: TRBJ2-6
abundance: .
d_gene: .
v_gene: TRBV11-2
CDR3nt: TGTGCCAGCAGCTTATCCGGTAGTGGGGCCAACGTCCTGGCTTTC
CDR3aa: CASSLSGSGANVLAF

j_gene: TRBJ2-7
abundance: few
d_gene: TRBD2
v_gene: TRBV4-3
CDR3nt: TGCGCCTGCAGCCAAGATCGGTCGGGAGGGAAGTACGAGCAGTACTTC
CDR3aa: CACSQDRSGGKYEQYF

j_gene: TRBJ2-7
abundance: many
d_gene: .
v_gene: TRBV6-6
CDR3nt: TGTGCCAGCAGTTACTTACACTACGAGCAGTACTTC
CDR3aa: CASSYLHYEQYF

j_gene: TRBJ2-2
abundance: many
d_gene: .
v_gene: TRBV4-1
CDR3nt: TGCGCCAGCGAGGGAGACACCGGGGAGCTGTTTTTT
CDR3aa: CASEGDTGELFF

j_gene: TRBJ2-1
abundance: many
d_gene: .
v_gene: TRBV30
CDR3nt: TGTGCCTGGAGGTTGGGGGGAGATGAGCAGTTCTTC
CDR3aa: CAWRLGGDEQFF

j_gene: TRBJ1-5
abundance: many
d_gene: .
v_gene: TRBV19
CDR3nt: TGTGCCAGTAGCCCGACCATTAGGGGTCAGCCCCAGCATTTT
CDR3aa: CASSPTIRGQPQHF

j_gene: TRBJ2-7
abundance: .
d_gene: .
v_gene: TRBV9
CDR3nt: TGTGCCAGCAGCCCCGCAACGGGTTCCTACGAGCAGTACTTC
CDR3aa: CASSPATGSYEQYF

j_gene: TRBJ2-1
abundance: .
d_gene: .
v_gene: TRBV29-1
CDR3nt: TGCAGCGTTGATACTGGGGCTACCAATGAGCAGTTCTTC
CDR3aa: CSVDTGATNEQFF

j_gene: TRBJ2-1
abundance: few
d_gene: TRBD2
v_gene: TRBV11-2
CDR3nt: TGTGCCAGCAGCTTGGAACTAGCGGGAAATAGGGATGAGCAGTTCTTC
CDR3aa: CASSLELAGNRDEQFF

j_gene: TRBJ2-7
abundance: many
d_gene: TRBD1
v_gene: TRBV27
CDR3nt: TGTGCCAGCAGTTTATCGATAGTTGACAGGGCACGGGAGCAGTACTTC
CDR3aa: CASSLSIVDRAREQYF

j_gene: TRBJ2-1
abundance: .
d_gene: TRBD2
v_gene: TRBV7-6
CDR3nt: TGTGCCAGCAGCCCCCTCGCGGGAGCGACTAGCTCCTACAATGAGCAGTTCTTC
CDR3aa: CASSPLAGATSSYNEQFF

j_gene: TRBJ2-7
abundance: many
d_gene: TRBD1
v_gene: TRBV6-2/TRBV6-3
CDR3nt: TGTGCCAGCGGGACAGGCAACGACGTGCACGAGCAGTACTTC
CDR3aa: CASGTGNDVHEQYF

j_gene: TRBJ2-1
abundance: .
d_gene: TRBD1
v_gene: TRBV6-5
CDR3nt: TGTGCCAGCAGCGTACAGGGGGCGCAGGGCAATGAGCAGTTCTTC
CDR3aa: CASSVQGAQGNEQFF

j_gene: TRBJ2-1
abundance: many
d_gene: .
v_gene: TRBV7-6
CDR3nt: TGTGCCAGCAGCCCGATCAATGAGCAGTTCTTC
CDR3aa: CASSPINEQFF

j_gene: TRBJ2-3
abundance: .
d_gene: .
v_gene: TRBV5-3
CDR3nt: TGTGCCAGCAGCTTTTCGCATCGGGGCCCTCCCGATACGCAGTATTTT
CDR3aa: CASSFSHRGPPDTQYF

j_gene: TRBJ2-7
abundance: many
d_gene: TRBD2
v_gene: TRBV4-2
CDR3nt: TGTGCCAGCAGCCCTGGACTAGCGGGAATTGAGCAGTACTTC
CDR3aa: CASSPGLAGIEQYF

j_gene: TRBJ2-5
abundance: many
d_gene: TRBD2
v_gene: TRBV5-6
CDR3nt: TGTGCCAGCAGCTTTCTTCCGCTAGCGGGAGGAGTGCAAGAGACCCAGTACTTC
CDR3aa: CASSFLPLAGGVQETQYF

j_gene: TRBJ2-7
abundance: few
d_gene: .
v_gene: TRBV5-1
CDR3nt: TGCGCCAGCAGCTTGCGGGACATCAACTACGAGCAGTACTTC
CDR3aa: CASSLRDINYEQYF

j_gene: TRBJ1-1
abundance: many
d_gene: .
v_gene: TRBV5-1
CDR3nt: TGCGCCAGCAGTATGGGGACAATGAACACTGAAGCTTTCTTT
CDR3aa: CASSMGTMNTEAFF

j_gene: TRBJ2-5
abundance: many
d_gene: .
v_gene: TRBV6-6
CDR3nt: TGTGCCAGCAGTTACGGGGGAGCGGAGACCCAGTACTTC
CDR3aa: CASSYGGAETQYF

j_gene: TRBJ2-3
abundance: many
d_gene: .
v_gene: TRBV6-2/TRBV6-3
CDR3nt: TGTGCCAGCAGTTGGTTGGTAACCTCGCAAGATACGCAGTATTTT
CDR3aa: CASSWLVTSQDTQYF

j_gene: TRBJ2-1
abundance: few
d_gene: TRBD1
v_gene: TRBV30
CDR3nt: TGTGCCTGGAGTCCGAGACAGGGGGTCCACAATGAGCAGTTCTTC
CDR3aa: CAWSPRQGVHNEQFF

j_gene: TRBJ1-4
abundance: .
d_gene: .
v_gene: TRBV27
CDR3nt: TGTGCCACCACAAGACAGGCTTCTAATGAAAAACTGTTTTTT
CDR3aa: CATTRQASNEKLFF

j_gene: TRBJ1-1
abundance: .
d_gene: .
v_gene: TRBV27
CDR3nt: TGTGCCAGCAGTTTATCGCGGGGTAACACTGAAGCTTTCTTT
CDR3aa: CASSLSRGNTEAFF

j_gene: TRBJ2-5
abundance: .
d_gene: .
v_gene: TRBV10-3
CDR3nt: TGTGCCATCAGTGGCCGGCAGGGCGGACGAGAGACCCAGTACTTC
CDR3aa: CAISGRQGGRETQYF

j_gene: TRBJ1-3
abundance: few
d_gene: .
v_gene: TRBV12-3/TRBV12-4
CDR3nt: TGTGCCAGCAGAGGGGGTTCTGGAAACACCATATATTTT
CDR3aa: CASRGGSGNTIYF

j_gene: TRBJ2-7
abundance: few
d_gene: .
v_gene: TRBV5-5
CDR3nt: TGTGCCAGCAGCTTGGTTGGAGGGAGCGAGCAGTACTTC
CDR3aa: CASSLVGGSEQYF

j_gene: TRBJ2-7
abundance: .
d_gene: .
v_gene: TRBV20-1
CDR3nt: TGCAGTGCTAGAGATACGAGAGGGGGCTCCTACGAGCAGTACTTC
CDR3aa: CSARDTRGGSYEQYF

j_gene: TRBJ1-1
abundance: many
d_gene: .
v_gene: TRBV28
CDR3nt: TGTGCCAGCAGTCTCTCCCAAGCGCTCATGAACACTGAAGCTTTCTTT
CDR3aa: CASSLSQALMNTEAFF

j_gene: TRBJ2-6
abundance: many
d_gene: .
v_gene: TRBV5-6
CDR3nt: TGTGCCAGCAGCTTGGTTCGCCGCTTCTCTGGGGCCAACGTCCTGACTTTC
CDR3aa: CASSLVRRFSGANVLTF

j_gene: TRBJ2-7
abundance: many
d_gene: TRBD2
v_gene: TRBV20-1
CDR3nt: TGCAGTGCTAGATCCGGGACTAGCTACGAGCAGTACTTC
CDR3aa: CSARSGTSYEQYF

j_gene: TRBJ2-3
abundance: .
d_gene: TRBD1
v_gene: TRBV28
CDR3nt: TGTGCCAGCAGTCCCGGACAGGTGAGGGGAGATACGCAGTATTTT
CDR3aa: CASSPGQVRGDTQYF